This T cell receptor beta chain is drawn from a study of T cell repertoires in cytomegalovirus infection. TCRdb processed the reads anew with MiXCR; each CDR3 protein has one entry. The data hold fewer than 1,000,000 distinct CDR3 sequences, with roughly 30% observed a single time. This clonotype has a count of ten or more. As yet, its antigen is unknown. Sequenced here: cultured CD8+ T cells from PBMCs, sampled from culture after CMV antigen stimulation. The sequence was collected from a human donor in good health (CMV status not recorded). Some clones in this sample may be carry-over from other donors' samples.

The CDR3 loop is CASSLSDSLNQPQHF. The CDR3 bases are TGTGCCAGCAGTTTGTCGGACAGCCTCAATCAGCCCCAGCATTTT. The rearrangement uses TRBV28 and TRBJ1-5; D possibly corresponds to TRBD1 (6 bases). The CDR3 length is 15 residues. In germline, CDR1 is MDHEN, CDR2 SYDVKM. Trimming cost V 3 bases and J 3 bases, with 12 bases left between them.